These 3 T cell receptor beta chains were all obtained from the same sample, sequenced in a study of regulatory T cells in long-lasting Graves disease. Regarding time point: newly diagnosed GD, antithyroid drugs for less than 3 months. Preparation of the TCR library used RNA extracted from PBMCs. CDR3 regions were amplified by Arm-PCR using iRepertoire HTBI primers to build TCR beta libraries. TCRdb re-called the multiplex PCR reads through MiXCR, storing one row per CDR3 protein. The sample shows about 440,000 distinct CDR3 sequences, 14% to 15% of them seen only once. The same data also contributed to another study, on T cells in Graves' hyperthyroidism and ophthalmopathy.

The material sequenced was peripheral blood mononuclear cells (PBMCs), taken at new diagnosis, from a patient treated with antithyroid drugs. These receptors originate from a woman in her 30s with Graves disease.

The gene calls are TRBV3-1 and TRBJ2-2, with D possibly being TRBD2 (7 bases). The germline CDR1 and CDR2 sequences are LGHDT and YNNKEL (reference sequence). V lost 4 bases and J 2 bases, leaving 17 bases between the germline ends. The CDR3 consists of 17 residues. The CDR3 loop reads CASSPIIGGPNTGELFF. The CDR3 DNA is TGTGCCAGCAGCCCCATTATCGGGGGGCCCAACACCGGGGAGCTGTTTTTT.

The V gene is TRBV5-1, the J gene TRBJ1-1; D unclear. This CDR3 is built from 13 residues. Germline V lookup: CDR1 SGHRS, CDR2 YFSETQ. V lost 3 bases to trimming and J lost 9 bases, with 15 bases between them. The CDR3 coding sequence is TGCGCCAGCAGCTCCCCCCCCGGGTTGAAAGCTTTCTTT. Amino acids: CASSSPPGLKAFF.

In its sample, this clonotype was seen a few times. The chain employs TRBV28 and TRBJ1-1; D is perhaps TRBD1 (5 bases). This CDR3 is 14 amino acids long. The germline V gene encodes CDR1 MDHEN and CDR2 SYDVKM. Trimming took off 9 bases at V and 0 bases at J, with 14 bases between the two ends. The CDR3 bases are TGTGCCAGTAAAGTCGGGGACTTGAACACTGAAGCTTTCTTT. Amino acid sequence: CASKVGDLNTEAFF.